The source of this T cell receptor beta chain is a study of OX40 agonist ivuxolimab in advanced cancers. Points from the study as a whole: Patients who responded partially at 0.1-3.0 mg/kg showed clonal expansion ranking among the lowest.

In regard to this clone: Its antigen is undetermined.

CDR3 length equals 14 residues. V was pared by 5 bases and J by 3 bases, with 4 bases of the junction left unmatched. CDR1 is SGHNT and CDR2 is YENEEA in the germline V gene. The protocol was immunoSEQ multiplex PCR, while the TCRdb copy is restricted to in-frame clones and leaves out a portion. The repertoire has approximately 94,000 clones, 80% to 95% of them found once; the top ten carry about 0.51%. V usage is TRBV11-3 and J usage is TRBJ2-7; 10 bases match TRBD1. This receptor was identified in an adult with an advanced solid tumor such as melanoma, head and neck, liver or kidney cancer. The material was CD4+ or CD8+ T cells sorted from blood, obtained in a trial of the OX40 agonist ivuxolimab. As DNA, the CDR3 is TGTGCCAGCAGCCTGTGGACAGGGGGCTACGAGCAGTACTTC. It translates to CASSLWTGGYEQYF.